The count of the clone carrying this T cell receptor (beta chain) is one. Its cognate antigen is unknown. Trimming at V came to 5 bases and at J to 2 bases, leaving 5 bases not matched to a gene. This CDR3 region has 15 residues. CDR1 SGHDT and CDR2 YYEEEE come from the germline V gene. This sample was included in a study of cytomegalovirus exposure and HLA in healthy donors. General study points: Using a false discovery rate of 0.05, a later analysis showed that approximately 16,000 TCR beta sequences were associated with HLA alleles. The presence/absence work took it that sequencing depth was about the same across donors. Highest at DRB1 and lowest at HLA-C, TCR association rates differed among HLA loci in a later analysis. TCR beta V- and J-gene trimming, according to a later analysis, was linked to a missense DCLRE1C variant.

In the PCR, 60 Vbeta and 13 Jbeta primers were used. Profiled with immunoSEQ multiplex PCR; TCRdb holds only in-frame clones, not every one. Of around 130,000 clones in the sample, more than 70% were seen once. This TCR derives from a human donor in good health. The chain uses TRBV5-6 and TRBJ2-3, with 10 bases fitting TRBD2. Sequencing used PBMCs. The CDR3 reads CASRLAGGDTDTQYF. CDR3 DNA: TGTGCCAGCAGATTAGCGGGGGGAGACACAGATACGCAGTATTTT.